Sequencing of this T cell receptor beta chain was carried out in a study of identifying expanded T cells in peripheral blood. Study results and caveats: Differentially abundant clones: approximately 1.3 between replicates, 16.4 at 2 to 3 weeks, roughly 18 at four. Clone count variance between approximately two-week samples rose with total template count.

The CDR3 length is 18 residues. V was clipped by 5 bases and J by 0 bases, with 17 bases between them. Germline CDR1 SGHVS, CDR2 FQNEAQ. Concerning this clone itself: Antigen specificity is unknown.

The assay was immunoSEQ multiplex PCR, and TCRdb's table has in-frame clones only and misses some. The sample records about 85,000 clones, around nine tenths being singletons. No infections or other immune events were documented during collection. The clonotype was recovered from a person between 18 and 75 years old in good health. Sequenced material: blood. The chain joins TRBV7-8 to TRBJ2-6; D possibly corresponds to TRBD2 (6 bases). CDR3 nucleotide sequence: TGTGCCAGCAGCCTTACCGGGACTTCTCTCTCTGGGGCCAACGTCCTGACTTTC. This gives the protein CASSLTGTSLSGANVLTF.